The rows below give T cell receptor beta chains drawn from one sample of a study of OX40 agonist ivuxolimab in advanced cancers. The assay was immunoSEQ multiplex PCR, and TCRdb's table has in-frame clones only and misses some. This table holds about 130,000 clones, about nine tenths found once. The sequencing here drew on CD4+ or CD8+ T cells sorted from blood, taken in a trial of the OX40 agonist ivuxolimab. Receptors originate from an adult with an advanced solid tumor such as melanoma, head and neck, liver or kidney cancer. The CDR3 runs from the conserved cysteine through the conserved F or W. A D gene is named only where the DNA matches it firmly. Only some rows state a clone size, as once, few, many or a class for expanded clones.

cdr3_nt cdr3_aa clone_size j_call v_call d_call
TGTGCCACCCATCAACCCTTGGGGGACGAGCAGTACTTC CATHQPLGDEQYF once TRBJ2-7 TRBV28 NA
TGTGCCAGCAGCGTCCTTACTAGCGGGAGTTTCTACGAGCAGTACTTC CASSVLTSGSFYEQYF NA TRBJ2-7 TRBV7-8 TRBD2
TGTGCCAGCAGCCTTTCGGTGAACACTGAAGCTTTCTTT CASSLSVNTEAFF NA TRBJ1-1 TRBV7-3 NA
TGTGCCAGTAGGACAGGGATGGCTAGCACAGATACGCAGTATTTT CASRTGMASTDTQYF NA TRBJ2-3 TRBV19 TRBD1
TGCGCCAGCAGCCTCACAGGGTTGGAGAGCAATCAGCCCCAGCATTTT CASSLTGLESNQPQHF NA TRBJ1-5 TRBV5-1 NA
TGTGCCAGCAGCTTAACAGGGGTCGCTTCTAACACTGAAGCTTTCTTT CASSLTGVASNTEAFF NA TRBJ1-1 TRBV11-2 TRBD1
TGTGCCAGCAGCCCGAGGACTAGCGGGGCCTTAATCAATGAGCAGTTCTTC CASSPRTSGALINEQFF NA TRBJ2-1 TRBV7-3 TRBD2
TGCAGTGCCCGCTTCGGGAATGAGCAGTTCTTC CSARFGNEQFF NA TRBJ2-1 TRBV20-1 NA
TGTGCCACCAGCAGAAACGACGGGGGGAACACTGAAGCTTTCTTT CATSRNDGGNTEAFF NA TRBJ1-1 TRBV15 NA
TGTGCCAGCACAGCCTGGGTTCTGGACACTGAAGCTTTCTTT CASTAWVLDTEAFF NA TRBJ1-1 TRBV6-1 NA
TGTGCCAGCAGTTACCGGACAGGGGACTATGGCTACACCTTC CASSYRTGDYGYTF NA TRBJ1-2 TRBV6-5 TRBD1
TGCGCCACCTCGTGGGGGACAGGACCCTACGAGCAGTACTTC CATSWGTGPYEQYF NA TRBJ2-7 TRBV5-1 TRBD1
TGTGCCAGCAGCTTTTCCGGGACTAGCGGGTACAATGAGCAGTTCTTC CASSFSGTSGYNEQFF NA TRBJ2-1 TRBV9 TRBD2
TGTGCCGGTAGTAAGGGGGCGAGCACTGAAGCTTTCTTT CAGSKGASTEAFF NA TRBJ1-1 TRBV19 TRBD1
TGTGCCAGTAGTAGCTCTCTGAACACTGAAGCTTTCTTT CASSSSLNTEAFF NA TRBJ1-1 TRBV19 NA
TGCAGCGTTGATCCACGCGGGGGGACTAGTAAGAATGAGCAGTTCTTC CSVDPRGGTSKNEQFF NA TRBJ2-1 TRBV29-1 TRBD2
TGTGCCAGCAGTCCCCCCGGGCTAGCGGGATACAATGAGCAGTTCTTC CASSPPGLAGYNEQFF NA TRBJ2-1 TRBV28 TRBD2
TGTGCCAGCAGCTCCCGGGAGGGCGGACTGAACACTGAAGCTTTCTTT CASSSREGGLNTEAFF NA TRBJ1-1 TRBV11-2 NA
TGTGCCAGCAGCGTAGCCCTCCAAACTGAAGCTTTCTTT CASSVALQTEAFF NA TRBJ1-1 TRBV9 NA
TGTGCCAGCAGCTACAACTCTGGGGCCAACGTCCTGACTTTC CASSYNSGANVLTF NA TRBJ2-6 TRBV7-2 NA